This T cell receptor (beta chain) comes out of a study of shared clonotypes between healthy human individuals. The CDR3 is 16 residues long. With V trimmed by 3 bases and J by 6 bases, 3 bases remained unmatched. Germline CDR1 and CDR2: LGHNA and YNFKEQ. A few counts support this clone. This table comes from immunoSEQ multiplex PCR, and its TCRdb copy is limited to in-frame clones, with some not included. The sample contains about 480,000 clones, 79% of which appear only once. V and J are TRBV4-2 and TRBJ2-3, with 16 bases fitting TRBD2. Sequenced input: PBMCs. This sequence originates from a woman aged 40 to 55 in good health. Some clones in this sample may be carry-over from other donors' samples. In DNA, the CDR3 is TGTGCCAGCAGCCAGGGACTAGCGGGAGGGGGGGATACGCAGTATTTT. Translation: CASSQGLAGGGDTQYF.